This T cell receptor beta chain was captured in a study of T cell responses to AZD1222 COVID-19 vaccine. A note on this clone: Its antigen remains unknown.

Sequencing used immunoSEQ multiplex PCR; TCRdb keeps in-frame clones, though not all of them. The table includes 90,000 to 120,000 clones, around nine tenths detected once. Trimming stripped 5 bases from V and 5 bases from J, with 11 bases between. CDR3 length: 13 residues. The germline V gene encodes CDR1 MRHNA and CDR2 SNTAGT. Study-level findings and limits: Vaccine-associated CD4 TCRs ranged over spike, dominating at 160-218 and 743-854. Donors were mostly white British, more females; clonal diversity possibly underestimated. Repertoires were collected only later (after the peak T cell response had occurred).

The sample here was peripheral blood, taken on day 0 of AZD1222 vaccination. The sequence was collected from an adult in good health. This chain uses TRBV6-4 with TRBJ2-3; no firm D call. CDR3 in DNA: TGTGCCAGCAGTTACCAGGAAGGAGATACGCAGTATTTT. Protein sequence: CASSYQEGDTQYF.